Each of the 27 T cell receptor beta chains below was sequenced from the same sample in a study of T cell repertoires in cytomegalovirus infection. Their specific antigens are unknown. TCRdb called the reads again in MiXCR, with one record for every CDR3 protein. The sample shows approximately 500,000 distinct CDR3 sequences, 30% to 40% of them seen only once. Material: cultured PBMCs, obtained from culture after CMV antigen stimulation. All receptors come from a human donor in good health (CMV status not recorded). Some clones in this sample may be carry-over from other donors' samples.

In this sample, this clonotype turned up a few times. The genes are TRBV7-2 and TRBJ2-1; D remains unclear. Germline V gene lookup returns CDR1 SGHTA and CDR2 FQGNSA. V was shortened by 5 bases and J by 0 bases, with 11 bases between the two germline ends. The CDR3 has 15 residues. CDR3 nucleotide sequence: TGTGCCAGCAGCCCCGGGCCTAGCTCCTACAATGAGCAGTTCTTC. It yields the protein CASSPGPSSYNEQFF.

The rearrangement links TRBV19 to TRBJ2-2; 7 bases are a match to TRBD1. V was clipped by 7 bases and J by 1 base; unmatched bases: 12. The V gene's germline CDR1 is LNHDA and CDR2 SQIVND (reference sequence). This CDR3 has 17 amino acids. The CDR3 loop reads CASTDDRAIRNTGELFF. DNA for the CDR3: TGTGCCAGTACCGACGACAGGGCCATTCGGAACACCGGGGAGCTGTTTTTT.

V and J are TRBV6-5 and TRBJ2-1; 7 bases are a match to TRBD2. Germline CDR1 and CDR2: MNHEY and SVGAGI. Germline trimming cut 4 bases from V and 5 bases from J; bases unmatched to any gene: 8. There are 15 residues in the CDR3. The CDR3 loop is CASSFGLGIDNEQFF. CDR3 in DNA: TGTGCCAGCAGTTTCGGACTAGGCATCGACAATGAGCAGTTCTTC.

This clonotype occurred many times. The chain has TRBV9 and TRBJ2-3; 8 nucleotides align to TRBD2. Germline CDR1 reads SGDLS; CDR2 reads YYNGEE. With 3 bases clipped from V and 2 bases from J, the junction kept 5 bases outside the gene matches. The CDR3 consists of 15 residues. CDR3 bases: TGTGCCAGCAGCGGGACTAGCCGCCACACAGATACGCAGTATTTT. It yields the protein CASSGTSRHTDTQYF.

This clonotype was counted many times. Written as DNA, the CDR3 is TGTGCCAGCAGCCCAACGGACAGGGCCGGGGCCAACGTCCTGACTTTC. The encoded protein is CASSPTDRAGANVLTF. The chain couples TRBV7-9 to TRBJ2-6; 8 nucleotides match TRBD1. The ends lost 5 bases at V and 4 bases at J; junction bases unmatched: 7. This CDR3 is 16 amino acids long. Germline V gives CDR1 SEHNR, CDR2 FQNEAQ (reference sequence).

This rearrangement joins TRBV12-3 or TRBV12-4 to TRBJ2-3, with TRBD2 matching 14 bases. The ends lost 5 bases at V and 5 bases at J; junction bases unmatched: 3. CDR3 length: 15 amino acids. The DNA of the CDR3 is TGTGCCAGCAGTACCGGGACTAGCGGGGGAGATACGCAGTATTTT. It translates to CASSTGTSGGDTQYF.

Here the CDR3 reads CASSQVALVGAFF. The CDR3 DNA is TGCGCCAGCAGCCAAGTAGCCCTCGTGGGAGCTTTCTTT. The V call is TRBV4-1, the J call TRBJ1-1; D is ambiguous. Trimming pared 1 base from V and 10 bases from J, leaving 13 bases between. Germline CDR1 and CDR2: MGHRA and YSYEKL. CDR3 size: 13 residues.

The chain links TRBV6-2 or TRBV6-3 to TRBJ2-1; 14 bases fit TRBD2. J gave up 0 bases and V 6 bases, and 22 bases lay outside the gene matches. CDR3 length: 23 residues. The germline CDR1 and CDR2 sequences are MNHEY and SVGEGT. The CDR3 reads CASSLTIVPGLAGARSSYNEQFF. CDR3 DNA: TGTGCCAGCAGCCTAACAATTGTGCCGGGACTAGCGGGAGCCCGGAGCTCCTACAATGAGCAGTTCTTC.

The chain couples TRBV19 to TRBJ1-1; 7 bases map to TRBD1. With V trimmed by 4 bases and J by 3 bases, 11 bases remained unmatched. CDR3 length: 16 residues. The V gene's germline CDR1 is LNHDA and CDR2 SQIVND (reference sequence). The CDR3, as DNA: TGTGCCAGTAGTAGGTCAGGGGGAGGTAAGGACACTGAAGCTTTCTTT. It specifies CASSRSGGGKDTEAFF.

The CDR3 here is CAISEGQGTTSLETQYF. Written as DNA, the CDR3 is TGTGCCATCAGTGAGGGACAGGGAACGACTAGCTTAGAGACCCAGTACTTC. The gene calls are TRBV10-3 and TRBJ2-5; possible D gene TRBD1, 8 bases. Trimming pared 2 bases from V and 4 bases from J, leaving 20 bases between. The CDR3 length is 17 residues. Germline V gene lookup returns CDR1 ENHRY and CDR2 SYGVKD.

The rearrangement uses TRBV7-9 and TRBJ2-1, with TRBD2 matching over 13 bases. With V trimmed by 5 bases and J by 0 bases, 16 bases remained unmatched. CDR1 and CDR2 from the germline V gene are SEHNR and FQNEAQ (reference sequence). The CDR3 runs 21 residues. CDR3 amino acids: CASSILQTTSGRYSSYNEQFF. CDR3 coding DNA: TGTGCCAGCAGCATACTGCAAACGACTAGCGGGAGGTATAGCTCCTACAATGAGCAGTTCTTC.

The chain recombines TRBV11-2 with TRBJ2-5, with D possibly being TRBD1 (6 bases). Looked up from germline, CDR1 is SGHAT and CDR2 is FQNNGV. Trimming took off 4 bases at V and 5 bases at J, with 17 bases between the two ends. This CDR3 contains 15 residues. The DNA for the CDR3 is TGTGCCAGCAGCTCTAGCCAACAGGGTCGGGAGACCCAGTACTTC. This codes for CASSSSQQGRETQYF.

The V call is TRBV25-1, the J call TRBJ1-1; 9 positions agree with TRBD1. Trimming removed 6 bases from V and 6 bases from J; junction bases left unmatched: 8. In germline, CDR1 is MGHDK, CDR2 SYGVNS. The CDR3 is 14 amino acids. CDR3 amino acids: CASRTQGARAEAFF. The CDR3 DNA follows: TGTGCCAGCAGGACACAGGGGGCCAGGGCTGAAGCTTTCTTT.

The genes are TRBV19 and TRBJ2-1, with 7 bases fitting TRBD1. V shed 1 base and J 2 bases; nucleotides not matched to a gene: 2. The length of the CDR3 is 15 residues. Looked up from germline, CDR1 is LNHDA and CDR2 is SQIVND (reference sequence). As DNA, the CDR3 is TGTGCCAGTAGTATAGGGGACAGTACCTACAATGAGCAGTTCTTC. This encodes CASSIGDSTYNEQFF. Full variable domain (rest looked up from reference TRBV19 and TRBJ2-1): DGGITQSPKYLFRKEGQNVTLSCEQNLNHDAMYWYRQDPGQGLRLIYYSQIVNDFQKGDIAEGYSVSREKKESFPLTVTSAQKNPTAFYLCASSIGDSTYNEQFFGPGTRLTVL.

V and J are TRBV15 and TRBJ1-3; D possibly corresponds to TRBD1 (6 bases). V lost 4 bases and J 1 base, leaving 11 bases between the germline ends. CDR1 is LNHNV and CDR2 is YYDKDF in the germline V gene (reference sequence). The CDR3 has 15 amino acids. The CDR3 spells CATSTRTDSGNTIYF. The CDR3 DNA sequence: TGTGCCACCAGCACACGGACAGATTCTGGAAACACCATATATTTT.

The chain joins TRBV6-5 to TRBJ1-3, with D unclear. CDR1 is MNHEY and CDR2 is SVGAGI in the germline V gene. The CDR3 has 17 residues. The CDR3 region has the DNA TGTTCCCGCAGTTACTCGAGCGGATCCTACTCTGGAAACACCATATATTTT. It specifies CSRSYSSGSYSGNTIYF.

This clonotype has just a few counts. The chain has TRBV7-2 and TRBJ2-7; 12 bases align to TRBD1. This CDR3 is built from 16 residues. V dropped 5 bases and J dropped 3; count of bases not matched to a gene: 8. The germline CDR1 and CDR2 sequences are SGHTA and FQGNSA. CDR3 DNA: TGTGCCAGCAGCGCGCCGGGACAGGGGGCTTTCTACGAGCAGTACTTC. Amino acids: CASSAPGQGAFYEQYF.

The genes are TRBV2 and TRBJ2-2; TRBD1 matches 8 bases. Germline V CDR1 and CDR2: SNHLY, FYNNEI. The CDR3 has 16 amino acids. V shed 6 bases, J shed 1 base, and the junction held 7 bases outside the gene matches. Here the CDR3 reads CASSYGGQGNTGELFF. The CDR3 DNA follows: TGTGCCAGCAGCTACGGAGGACAGGGGAACACCGGGGAGCTGTTTTTT.

The chain joins TRBV7-9 to TRBJ2-3; 10 nucleotides agree with TRBD2. Looked up from germline, CDR1 is SEHNR and CDR2 is FQNEAQ (reference sequence). Germline trimming cut 4 bases from V and 5 bases from J; bases unmatched to any gene: 9. The CDR3 runs 16 residues. The CDR3 is CASSSRGGTSEDTQYF. The CDR3 nucleotides are TGTGCCAGCAGCTCGAGGGGGGGGACTAGCGAAGATACGCAGTATTTT.

The chain recombines TRBV7-3 with TRBJ2-1; weak D call: TRBD2 (5 bases). The germline V and J ends were trimmed by 3 bases and 6 bases, with 12 bases remaining between them. The CDR3 totals 14 residues. Germline V gene lookup returns CDR1 SGHTA and CDR2 FQGTGA. DNA for the CDR3: TGTGCCAGCAGCTTCCTAGCAGAGGGCAATGAGCAGTTCTTC. Translating gives CASSFLAEGNEQFF.

The chain joins TRBV27 to TRBJ1-5; 11 bases align to TRBD1. The CDR3 covers 16 residues. Germline V CDR1 and CDR2: MNHEY, SMNVEV (reference sequence). V gave up 5 bases and J gave up 6 bases; unmatched junction bases: 9. This CDR3 is CASSAWTGGASQPQHF. The CDR3 DNA reads TGTGCCAGCAGTGCCTGGACAGGGGGCGCTTCTCAGCCCCAGCATTTT.

This clonotype was detected only a few times. The chain has TRBV5-1 and TRBJ2-3; 9 nucleotides line up with TRBD2. With 4 bases clipped from V and 5 bases from J, the junction kept 8 bases outside the gene matches. Germline loops: CDR1 SGHRS, CDR2 YFSETQ. The CDR3 has 15 amino acids. The CDR3 here is CASSLIAGVGDTQYF. DNA of the CDR3: TGCGCCAGCAGCCTAATAGCGGGAGTTGGAGATACGCAGTATTTT.

The CDR3, as DNA: TGTGCCAGTAGTCCGGCATCAACTAGCGGGAGTGATGAGCAGTTCTTC. Encoded protein: CASSPASTSGSDEQFF. V is TRBV19 and J is TRBJ2-1; 11 positions agree with TRBD2. The CDR3 is made up of 16 amino acids. The germline gives CDR1 LNHDA, CDR2 SQIVND (reference sequence). J lost 8 bases, V lost 5 bases, and 11 bases had no gene match. The whole variable domain, filled in from reference TRBV19 and TRBJ2-1, reads DGGITQSPKYLFRKEGQNVTLSCEQNLNHDAMYWYRQDPGQGLRLIYYSQIVNDFQKGDIAEGYSVSREKKESFPLTVTSAQKNPTAFYLCASSPASTSGSDEQFFGPGTRLTVL.

The chain has TRBV27 and TRBJ2-7; weak D call: TRBD1 (5 bases). In germline, CDR1 is MNHEY, CDR2 SMNVEV (reference sequence). V was pared by 7 bases and J by 3 bases, with 16 bases between. CDR3 length equals 14 residues. In DNA form, the CDR3 reads TGTGCCAGCACCTCGTGGGGCAAAGGCTACGAGCAGTACTTC. It is translated as CASTSWGKGYEQYF.

This chain joins TRBV6-5 and TRBJ2-2; D unclear. The CDR3 is 14 amino acids. V was clipped by 8 bases and J by 3 bases, with 13 bases between them. CDR1 is MNHEY and CDR2 is SVGAGI in the germline V gene. CDR3 in amino acids: CASSNGVHTGELFF. The CDR3 coding sequence is TGTGCCAGCTCCAACGGCGTCCACACCGGGGAGCTGTTTTTT.

The V gene is TRBV6-1, the J gene TRBJ1-5; a possible D gene is TRBD1 (5 bases). The V gene lost 4 bases and the J gene lost 4 bases, with 11 bases spanning the gap. There are 14 residues in the CDR3. Germline CDR1 MNHNS, CDR2 SASEGT. CDR3 in amino acids: CASSGDSYNQPQHF. The CDR3 DNA reads as TGTGCCAGCAGTGGCGACAGCTATAATCAGCCCCAGCATTTT.

This chain joins TRBV11-2 and TRBJ2-7; the match to TRBD2 covers 11 bases. V lost 6 bases and J lost 5; bases outside the gene matches: 3. CDR3 length: 13 residues. CDR1 is SGHAT and CDR2 is FQNNGV in the germline V gene. In DNA, the CDR3 is TGTGCCAGCAGGCTAGCGGGAGGCCACGAGCAGTACTTC. It is translated as CASRLAGGHEQYF.